The entry that follows covers one TCR beta chain sequence. Its antigen is still unknown. Base qualities are not at hand, and no much larger clone is one base apart. The sample originates from a study of PD-1 blockade in classical Hodgkin lymphoma (TCRdb year 2020). For context, the study as a whole: Nivolumab dosing was 3 mg/kg intravenously every 2 weeks, continuing until either disease progression or unacceptable toxicity. The study used TCR beta sequencing and CyTOF to define a peripheral blood immune signature of response to PD-1 blockade in classical Hodgkin lymphoma.

CDR1 MDHEN and CDR2 SYDVKM were looked up in the germline V gene. V and J are truncated by 3 bases and 0 bases respectively, leaving an intervening sequence of 12 bases. Reading from cysteine to phenylalanine, the CDR3 counts 16 amino acids. The CDR3 DNA has 48 bases and is translated from base 1. Sample time point, as interpreted from the label and publication: cycle 2 day 1 (C2D1) of nivolumab. Relapse after autologous stem cell transplantation had occurred in all trial patients, and cohorts A, B and C were distinguished by prior brentuximab vedotin exposure. The trial cohort comprised approximately 55 patients with relapsed/refractory classical Hodgkin lymphoma whose best overall responses were complete response, partial response or progressive disease. Single-agent nivolumab was administered to trial patients in the multi-cohort phase II CheckMate 205 trial. Best overall response was determined by an independent review committee according to the 2007 International Working Group response criteria. Trial PBMCs were collected just before the start of nivolumab (C1D1) and during therapy at cycle 2 day 1 and cycle 4 day 1. Peripheral blood was collected in 8 mL Vacutainer Cell Preparation Tubes, from which PBMCs were isolated by centrifugation and then cryopreserved.

Genomic DNA was extracted with the Qiagen DNeasy kit from unsorted PBMCs and from negatively selected CD4+ and CD8+ fractions. Using primers that anneal to V and J segments, immunoSEQ multiplex PCR amplified the TCR beta CDR3 regions. A synthetic immune receptor repertoire was used to minimize amplification bias, and any residual bias was removed computationally once sequencing was done. The study's processing was this. Repertoire diversity was quantified as the Shannon entropy index using custom Python scripts. Unsorted, CD4+ and CD8+ repertoires were examined separately, except in combined analyses, for which CD4+ and CD8+ sequences were merged in silico. A clone counted as expanded when the clone's frequency after treatment rose at least 2-fold relative to C1D1, and clones undetected at baseline were given a pseudocount of 0.5. Singleton clones were defined as clones with 0 or 1 copy at C1D1, and non-singleton clones were defined as clones with 2 or more copies. Clones expanded in unsorted samples were assigned a CD4+, CD8+ or unknown annotation through matching of protein sequences in sorted samples from the same patient. Wilcoxon tests on paired samples were used to test diversity changes from C1D1 to C4D1. Not all clones reach the TCRdb copy of this immuneACCESS table, which keeps in-frame sequences only. Checked studies attribute under half of the gap to unresolved V genes and leave the rest unexplained. The V and J calls and clone size come from that table; D and trimming were worked out from the DNA. This sample is represented by fewer than 80,000 clones; 65% to 75% of them were singletons. The ten biggest clones cover 7.5% to 10% of the sample.

Study-wide conclusions, independent of this receptor: Only a single clinical trial cohort was studied, and what caused the repertoire differences, possibly disease activity or prior therapy, remained undefined. CD4+ but not CD8+ TCR diversity rose significantly by C4D1 (p=0.0027 vs p=0.16), most apparent in complete responders (p=0.02). Patients starting nivolumab less than 1 year after ASCT had lower diversity and were excluded from later analyses to avoid confounding by immune reconstitution. Baseline TCR diversity was reported to be lower in newly diagnosed patients than in healthy donors, and even lower in relapsed/refractory patients. Trial patients achieving complete response had baseline diversity similar to newly diagnosed patients, whereas partial responders and progressors had significantly lower diversity.

The sequencing here drew on peripheral blood mononuclear cells (PBMCs), taken before the second cycle of nivolumab. The receptor's source is a human donor with classical Hodgkin lymphoma. This receptor chain uses TRBV28 and TRBJ1-3, with the D segment identity uncertain. The nucleotide sequence reads TGTGCCAGCAGTTTCTTGGGTGGACCCTCTGGAAACACCATATATTTT. This gives the protein CASSFLGGPSGNTIYF. Extended through the reference TRBV28 and TRBJ1-3 proteins, this CDR3 yields the full variable domain: DVKVTQSSRYLVKRTGEKVFLECVQDMDHENMFWYRQDPGLGLRLIYFSYDVKMKEKGDIPEGYSVSREKKERFSLILESASTNQTSMYLCASSFLGGPSGNTIYFGEGSWLTVV.